These 20 T cell receptor beta chains originate from one sample sequenced in a study of T cell repertoires in cytomegalovirus infection. The antigens these receptors bind are not known. TCRdb reprocessed the reads via MiXCR and lists one record per CDR3 protein. The sample lists some 350,000 distinct CDR3 sequences, under 35% occurring once. Sample: cultured PBMCs, taken from culture after CMV antigen stimulation. The receptor set was obtained from a human donor in good health (CMV status not recorded). Some clones in this sample may be carry-over from other donors' samples.

This clonotype was detected only a few times. The rearrangement uses TRBV7-4 and TRBJ2-7; 8 bases are a match to TRBD2. The CDR3 has 15 residues. V lost 3 bases to trimming and J lost 4 bases; unmatched junction nucleotides: 8. Germline values: CDR1 SGHVT, CDR2 SQSDAQ. CDR3 sequence: CASSFLTSVYYEQYF. The CDR3 DNA reads TGTGCCAGCAGCTTTTTGACTAGCGTCTATTACGAGCAGTACTTC.

This clonotype was counted ten times or more. The rearrangement links TRBV7-2 to TRBJ2-4; the match to TRBD1 covers 10 bases. Germline lookup yields CDR1 SGHTA and CDR2 FQGNSA. The J segment lost 0 bases and the V segment lost 5 bases, leaving 10 bases of the junction unmatched. The CDR3 covers 18 residues. The CDR3 coding sequence is TGTGCCAGCAGCCCTCCCCGGACAGGGGGGCTAGCCAAAAACATTCAGTACTTC. Amino acids: CASSPPRTGGLAKNIQYF. The whole variable domain, filled in from reference TRBV7-2 and TRBJ2-4, reads GAGVSQSPSNKVTEKGKDVELRCDPISGHTALYWYRQSLGQGLEFLIYFQGNSAPDKSGLPSDRFSAERTGGSVSTLTIQRTQQEDSAVYLCASSPPRTGGLAKNIQYFGAGTRLSVL.

This clonotype was counted between two and nine times. The V and J genes are TRBV7-2 and TRBJ2-5; D remains ambiguous. Germline CDR1 reads SGHTA; CDR2 reads FQGNSA. V gave up 3 bases and J gave up 0 bases, with 8 bases separating them. CDR3 size: 14 residues. The CDR3 DNA sequence: TGTGCCAGCAGCTTGGATTCGTACCAAGAGACCCAGTACTTC. Translating gives CASSLDSYQETQYF.

The V and J genes are TRBV10-3 and TRBJ2-7; perhaps TRBD2 as D (6 bases). V was cut by 9 bases and J by 0 bases, with 12 bases left in between. Germline V lookup: CDR1 ENHRY, CDR2 SYGVKD. There are 13 residues in the CDR3. The CDR3 loop is CAIHGRGSYEQYF. The DNA for the CDR3 is TGTGCCATTCACGGGCGGGGCTCCTACGAGCAGTACTTC.

The chain recombines TRBV19 with TRBJ2-4; D is uncertain. The V gene lost 1 base and the J gene lost 6 bases, with 7 bases spanning the gap. The CDR3 is made up of 13 amino acids. Per the germline V gene, CDR1 is LNHDA and CDR2 is SQIVND (reference sequence). The CDR3 here is CASSIGTANIQYF. The CDR3 nucleotides read TGTGCCAGTAGTATAGGGACGGCAAACATTCAGTACTTC.

Note on this clonotype: A read error may be the cause here, since a much bigger clone is one base away. V gene TRBV7-8 combines with J gene TRBJ1-4, with 7 bases lining up with TRBD1. Germline CDR1 reads SGHVS; CDR2 reads FQNEAQ. There are 13 residues in the CDR3. The CDR3 bases are TGTGCCAGCAGCCCTGGGACAGATGAAAGACTGTTTTTT. It is translated as CASSPGTDERLFF. The variable domain in full, completed from reference TRBV7-8 and TRBJ1-4, reads GAGVSQSPRYKVAKRGQDVALRCDPISGHVSLFWYQQALGQGPEFLTYFQNEAQLDKSGLPSDRFFAERPEGSVSTLKIQRTQQEDSAVYLCASSPGTDERLFFGSGTQLSVL.

In this sample, this clonotype turned up a few times. The chain uses TRBV20-1 and TRBJ1-1, with D possibly TRBD1 on 5 matching bases. V lost 3 bases to trimming and J lost 9 bases, with 20 bases between them. CDR1 DFQATT and CDR2 SNEGSKA come from the germline V gene (reference sequence). The CDR3 contains 14 residues. The CDR3, as DNA: TGCAGTGCTAGGCTTACGGACAAAGGGTATCAAGCTTTCTTT. This sequence encodes CSARLTDKGYQAFF.

This clonotype appeared a few times. The genes are TRBV6-5 and TRBJ2-1; D not resolved. Germline assignment: CDR1 MNHEY and CDR2 SVGAGI. The V end was cut by 6 bases, the J end by 0 bases, with 12 bases between. The CDR3 is 15 amino acids. The CDR3 DNA reads TGTGCCAGCAGCGTAGGGTCTAGCTCCTACAATGAGCAGTTCTTC. It codes for CASSVGSSSYNEQFF.

The J gene is TRBJ2-3, the V gene TRBV5-8, with D perhaps matching TRBD1 or TRBD2 (6 bases each). Germline V lookup: CDR1 SGHTS, CDR2 YDEGEE. The V end was cut by 1 base, the J end by 3 bases, with 9 bases between. The length of the CDR3 is 14 residues. CDR3 DNA sequence: TGTGCCAGCAGCTTGCGGGGGCGTACAGATACGCAGTATTTT. Residues: CASSLRGRTDTQYF.

This clonotype was seen a few times. J is TRBJ1-5 and V is TRBV19; the D is unclear. Trimming pared 5 bases from V and 4 bases from J, leaving 18 bases between. CDR3 length: 16 amino acids. Germline V gene data show CDR1 as LNHDA and CDR2 as SQIVND (reference sequence). CDR3 DNA sequence: TGTGCCAGTAGTTCCCACCTGGGTGGGATAAATCAGCCCCAGCATTTT. This sequence encodes CASSSHLGGINQPQHF.

A few counts support this clonotype. The chain recombines TRBV20-1 with TRBJ1-1; a weak D match, TRBD1 (6 bases). This CDR3 spans 13 amino acids. Looked up from germline, CDR1 is DFQATT and CDR2 is SNEGSKA (reference sequence). Between the trimmed V and J ends, which lost 5 bases and 5 bases, there was a span of 15 bases. The CDR3 region has the DNA TGCAGTGCTTCCTGGACAGTGGGGACTGAAGCTTTCTTT. Its translation is CSASWTVGTEAFF.

In its sample, this clonotype ranks as medium-sized. This sequence joins TRBV7-2 and TRBJ2-7, with no clear D. Germline CDR1 reads SGHTA; CDR2 reads FQGNSA. Trimming shortened V by 2 bases and J by 4 bases, and 6 bases separated the two germline ends. The CDR3 covers 12 residues. CDR3 region: CASSLMTYEQYF. The CDR3 DNA sequence: TGTGCCAGCAGCTTAATGACATACGAGCAGTACTTC.

This clonotype has at least ten counts. The chain joins TRBV7-8 to TRBJ1-5; D is unclear. The V and J ends lost 2 bases and 7 bases respectively, with 12 bases between them. The germline gives CDR1 SGHVS, CDR2 FQNEAQ. CDR3 size: 14 residues. The CDR3 DNA is TGTGCCAGCAGCTTAAGAAGGGCGGGACAGCCCCAGCATTTT. It translates to CASSLRRAGQPQHF. Filled out from reference TRBV7-8 and TRBJ1-5, the complete variable domain reads GAGVSQSPRYKVAKRGQDVALRCDPISGHVSLFWYQQALGQGPEFLTYFQNEAQLDKSGLPSDRFFAERPEGSVSTLKIQRTQQEDSAVYLCASSLRRAGQPQHFGDGTRLSIL.

The rearrangement links TRBV6-5 to TRBJ1-4; no clear D gene. This CDR3 spans 13 amino acids. V was pared by 4 bases and J by 10 bases, with 13 bases between. The germline gives CDR1 MNHEY, CDR2 SVGAGI. CDR3 nucleotides: TGTGCCAGCAGTTCACAAAACGGGAGAAAACTGTTTTTT. It is translated as CASSSQNGRKLFF.

This clonotype was counted between two and nine times. The rearrangement uses TRBV29-1 and TRBJ2-3; unclear D gene. This CDR3 spans 13 amino acids. CDR1 is SQVTM and CDR2 is ANQGSEA in the germline V gene. V lost 3 bases to trimming and J lost 1 base, with 8 bases between them. DNA for the CDR3: TGCAGCGTTGACAGGCTTGGCACAGATACGCAGTATTTT. The encoded protein is CSVDRLGTDTQYF.

The V gene is TRBV6-1, the J gene TRBJ2-3; 9 bases fit TRBD2. CDR1 and CDR2 from the germline V gene are MNHNS and SASEGT. Germline trimming cut 4 bases from V and 0 bases from J; bases unmatched to any gene: 2. This CDR3 region has 15 residues. CDR3 protein: CASSGRGGSTDTQYF. CDR3 coding DNA: TGTGCCAGCAGTGGGCGGGGGGGCAGCACAGATACGCAGTATTTT.

The chain is built from TRBV27 and TRBJ1-5; D is unclear. V lost 2 bases and J lost 4, with 6 bases in between. CDR3 length: 13 residues. CDR1 and CDR2 from the germline V gene are MNHEY and SMNVEV (reference sequence). In DNA, the CDR3 is TGTGCCAGCAGTTTAGTAATGAATCAGCCCCAGCATTTT. Translating it yields CASSLVMNQPQHF.

This clonotype was counted only a few times. This chain uses TRBV4-1 with TRBJ2-3; tentative D call: TRBD2 (7 bases). Germline V CDR1 and CDR2: MGHRA, YSYEKL. Between the trimmed V and J ends, which lost 1 base and 5 bases, there was a span of 13 bases. The CDR3 runs 15 residues. CDR3 sequence: CASSQVAGAKDTQYF. CDR3 sequence (DNA): TGCGCCAGCAGCCAAGTGGCGGGGGCGAAAGATACGCAGTATTTT.

This clonotype was found a few times. The chain carries TRBV7-9 and TRBJ2-3; D might be TRBD1 (6 bases). Germline CDR1 reads SEHNR; CDR2 reads FQNEAQ (reference sequence). CDR3 size: 15 residues. V lost 5 bases and J lost 1, with 13 bases in between. In nucleotides, the CDR3 is TGTGCCAGCAGCCATTACAGGGCTGGCACAGATACGCAGTATTTT. Protein: CASSHYRAGTDTQYF.

This clonotype appeared a few times. The V call is TRBV12-3 or TRBV12-4, the J call TRBJ1-6; D might be TRBD1 (5 bases). V was pared by 1 base and J by 9 bases, with 10 bases between. The CDR3 totals 14 residues. This CDR3 is CASSLGRVTSPLHF. The CDR3 DNA follows: TGTGCCAGCAGTTTAGGCAGGGTTACTTCACCCCTCCACTTT.